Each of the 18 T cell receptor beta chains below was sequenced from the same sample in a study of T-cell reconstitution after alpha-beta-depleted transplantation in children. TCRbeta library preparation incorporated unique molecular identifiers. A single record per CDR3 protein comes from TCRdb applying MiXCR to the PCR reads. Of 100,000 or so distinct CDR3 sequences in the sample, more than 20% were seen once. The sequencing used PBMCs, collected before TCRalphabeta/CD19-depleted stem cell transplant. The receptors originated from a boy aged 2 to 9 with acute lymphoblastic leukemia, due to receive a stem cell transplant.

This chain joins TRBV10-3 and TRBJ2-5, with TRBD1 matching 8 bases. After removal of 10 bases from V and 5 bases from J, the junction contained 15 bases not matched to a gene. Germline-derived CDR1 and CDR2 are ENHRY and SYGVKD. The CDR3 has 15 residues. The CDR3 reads CATLPGQGGSETQYF. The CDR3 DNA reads TGTGCCACCCTTCCCGGACAGGGCGGGTCTGAGACCCAGTACTTC.

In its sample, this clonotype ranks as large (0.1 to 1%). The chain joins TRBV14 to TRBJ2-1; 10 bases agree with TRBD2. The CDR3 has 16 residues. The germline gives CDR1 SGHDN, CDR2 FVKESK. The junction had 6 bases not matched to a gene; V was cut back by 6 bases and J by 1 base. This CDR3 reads CASSAGLADSYNEQFF. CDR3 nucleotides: TGTGCCAGCAGTGCCGGACTAGCGGATTCCTACAATGAGCAGTTCTTC.

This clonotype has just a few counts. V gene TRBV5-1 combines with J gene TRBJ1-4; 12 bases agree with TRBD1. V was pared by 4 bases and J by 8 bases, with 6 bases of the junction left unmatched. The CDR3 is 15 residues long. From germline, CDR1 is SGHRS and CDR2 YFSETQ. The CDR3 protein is CASSPTGTGGEKLFF. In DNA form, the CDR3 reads TGCGCCAGCAGCCCAACCGGGACAGGGGGCGAAAAACTGTTTTTT.

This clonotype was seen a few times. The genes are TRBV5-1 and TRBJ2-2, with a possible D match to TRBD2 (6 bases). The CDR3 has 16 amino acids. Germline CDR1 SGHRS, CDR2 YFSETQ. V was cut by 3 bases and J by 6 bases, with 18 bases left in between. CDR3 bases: TGCGCCAGCAGCTCCCGCAGTAGCGGAGGGTCCGGGGAGCTGTTTTTT. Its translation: CASSSRSSGGSGELFF.

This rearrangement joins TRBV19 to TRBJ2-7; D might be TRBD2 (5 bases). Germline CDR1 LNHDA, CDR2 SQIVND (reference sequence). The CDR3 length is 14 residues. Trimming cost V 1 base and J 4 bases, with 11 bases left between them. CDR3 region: CASSIGGGAYEQYF. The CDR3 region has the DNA TGTGCCAGTAGTATAGGAGGAGGAGCGTACGAGCAGTACTTC.

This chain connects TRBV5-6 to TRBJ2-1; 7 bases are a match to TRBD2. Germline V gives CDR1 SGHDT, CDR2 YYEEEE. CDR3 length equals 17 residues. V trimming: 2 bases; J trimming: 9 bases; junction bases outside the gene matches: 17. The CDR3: CASSLPSGVSQKGEQFF. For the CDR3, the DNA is TGTGCCAGCAGCTTACCTAGCGGAGTTTCCCAAAAGGGTGAGCAGTTCTTC.

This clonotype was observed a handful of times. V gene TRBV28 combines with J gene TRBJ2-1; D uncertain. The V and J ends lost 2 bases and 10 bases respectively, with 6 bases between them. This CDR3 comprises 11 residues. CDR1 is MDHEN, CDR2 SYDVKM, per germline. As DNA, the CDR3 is TGTGCCAGCAGTTTAAGGATGGAGCAGTTCTTC. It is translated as CASSLRMEQFF. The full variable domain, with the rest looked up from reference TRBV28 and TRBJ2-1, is DVKVTQSSRYLVKRTGEKVFLECVQDMDHENMFWYRQDPGLGLRLIYFSYDVKMKEKGDIPEGYSVSREKKERFSLILESASTNQTSMYLCASSLRMEQFFGPGTRLTVL.

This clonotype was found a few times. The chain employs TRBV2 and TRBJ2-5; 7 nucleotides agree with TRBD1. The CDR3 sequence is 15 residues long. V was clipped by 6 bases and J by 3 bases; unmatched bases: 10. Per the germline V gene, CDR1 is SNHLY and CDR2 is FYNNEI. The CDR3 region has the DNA TGTGCCAGCAGCGAACAAACGGACAGGAAAGAGACCCAGTACTTC. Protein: CASSEQTDRKETQYF.

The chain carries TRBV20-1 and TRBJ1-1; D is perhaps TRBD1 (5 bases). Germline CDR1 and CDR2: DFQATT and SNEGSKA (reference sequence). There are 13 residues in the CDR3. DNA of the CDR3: TGCAGCCCACGATGGGGGATGAACACTGAAGCTTTCTTT. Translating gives CSPRWGMNTEAFF.

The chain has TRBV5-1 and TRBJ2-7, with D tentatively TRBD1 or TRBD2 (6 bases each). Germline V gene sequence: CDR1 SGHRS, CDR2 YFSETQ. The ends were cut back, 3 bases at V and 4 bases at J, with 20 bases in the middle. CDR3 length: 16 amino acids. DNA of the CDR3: TGCGCCAGCAGCTCGGGGGCGCAGTCGCGAAATTACGAGCAGTACTTC. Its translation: CASSSGAQSRNYEQYF.

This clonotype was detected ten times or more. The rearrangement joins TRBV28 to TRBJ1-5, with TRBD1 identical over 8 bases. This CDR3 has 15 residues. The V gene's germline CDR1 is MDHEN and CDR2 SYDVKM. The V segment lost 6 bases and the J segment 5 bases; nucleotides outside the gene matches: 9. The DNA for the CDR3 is TGTGCCAGCAGCTCCTCCGGGACAGGCTATCAGCCCCAGCATTTT. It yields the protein CASSSSGTGYQPQHF.

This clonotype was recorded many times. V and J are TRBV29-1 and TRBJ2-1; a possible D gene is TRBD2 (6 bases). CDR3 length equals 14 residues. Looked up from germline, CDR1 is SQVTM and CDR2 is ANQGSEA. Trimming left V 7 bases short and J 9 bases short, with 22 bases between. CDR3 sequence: CSATLSGGVGEQFF. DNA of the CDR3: TGCAGCGCGACCCTTAGCGGAGGAGTTGGTGAGCAGTTCTTC.

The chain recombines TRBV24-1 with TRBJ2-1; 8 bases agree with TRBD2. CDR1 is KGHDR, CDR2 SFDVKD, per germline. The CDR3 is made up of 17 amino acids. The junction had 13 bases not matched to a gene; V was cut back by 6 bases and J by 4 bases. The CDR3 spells CATSSSSTSGGYNEQFF. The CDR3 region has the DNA TGTGCCACCAGTTCCTCAAGCACTAGCGGAGGGTACAATGAGCAGTTCTTC.

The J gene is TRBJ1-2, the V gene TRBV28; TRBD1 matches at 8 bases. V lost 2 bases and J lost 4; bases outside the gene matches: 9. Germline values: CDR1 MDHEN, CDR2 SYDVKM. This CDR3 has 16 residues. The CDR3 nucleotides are TGTGCCAGCAGTTTAGCGGGACAGGTCCTGGGCTATGGCTACACCTTC. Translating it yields CASSLAGQVLGYGYTF.

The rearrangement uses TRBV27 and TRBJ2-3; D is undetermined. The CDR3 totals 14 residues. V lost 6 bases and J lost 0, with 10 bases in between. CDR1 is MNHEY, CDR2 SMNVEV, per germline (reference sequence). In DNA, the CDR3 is TGTGCCAGCAGGGGATGGGGTAGCACAGATACGCAGTATTTT. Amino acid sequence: CASRGWGSTDTQYF.

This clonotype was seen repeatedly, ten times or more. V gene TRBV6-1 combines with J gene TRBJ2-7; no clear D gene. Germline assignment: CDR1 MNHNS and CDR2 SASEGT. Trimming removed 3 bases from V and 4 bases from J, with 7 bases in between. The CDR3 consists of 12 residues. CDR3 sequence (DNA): TGTGCCAGCAGTGAGCCAGGATACGAGCAGTACTTC. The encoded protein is CASSEPGYEQYF.

CDR3 nucleotide sequence: TGTGCCAGCACCACTAGCGGGAGGCAAAATGAGCAGTTCTTC. Protein product: CASTTSGRQNEQFF. This rearrangement joins TRBV28 to TRBJ2-1; 12 bases are a match to TRBD2. Germline lookup yields CDR1 MDHEN and CDR2 SYDVKM. CDR3 length: 14 amino acids. Trimming took 7 bases from V and 7 from J; bases not matched to a gene: 5.

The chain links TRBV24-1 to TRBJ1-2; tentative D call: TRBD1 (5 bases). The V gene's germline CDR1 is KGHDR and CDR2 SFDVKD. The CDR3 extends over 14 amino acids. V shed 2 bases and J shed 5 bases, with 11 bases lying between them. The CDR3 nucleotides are TGTGCCACCAGTGATTCGGGGGGATCATATGGCTACACCTTC. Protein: CATSDSGGSYGYTF.